One and the same sample provided the 23 T cell receptor beta chains below, sequenced in a study of a mutant IDH1 vaccine in newly diagnosed glioma. What these receptors recognize is not known. Clones were read by immunoSEQ multiplex PCR, and TCRdb kept only the in-frame ones, dropping some. The sample consists of 90,000 to 100,000 clones, roughly 91% of them appearing once. Sample time point: week 47, end of study. Every single dose of the vaccine, 300 ug of mutant IDH1 20-mer peptide, came with topical imiquimod. This material consisted of PBMCs, taken from a glioma patient whose treatment included an IDH1 peptide vaccine. The origin of the receptors is a woman aged 50 to 60 with glioma.

The chain recombines TRBV6-1 with TRBJ2-5; D possibly matches TRBD1 or TRBD2 (5 bases each). This CDR3 has 18 amino acids. V lost 2 bases and J 2 bases, leaving 21 bases between the germline ends. The germline CDR1 and CDR2 sequences are MNHNS and SASEGT. CDR3 nucleotides: TGTGCCAGCAGTGAATGGGGACCGATCCACGAAAAACAAGAGACCCAGTACTTC. This gives the protein CASSEWGPIHEKQETQYF.

The chain joins TRBV7-3 to TRBJ2-7; 8 bases line up with TRBD2. The CDR3 runs to 13 residues. V dropped 4 bases and J dropped 4; count of bases not matched to a gene: 3. Germline CDR1 and CDR2: SGHTA and FQGTGA. The CDR3 DNA reads TGTGCCAGCAGCTCTATAGCGGGATACGAGCAGTACTTC. This encodes CASSSIAGYEQYF.

Concerning this clone: The sample carries other DNA sequences with the same CDR3. The chain uses TRBV19 and TRBJ2-5; TRBD1 is a possible D gene (6 bases). Per germline, CDR1 LNHDA and CDR2 SQIVND (reference sequence). Trimming removed 6 bases from V and 5 bases from J, with 13 bases in between. The CDR3 totals 13 residues. The CDR3 coding sequence is TGTGCCAGTAGGGGGGACAAATCGGAGACCCAGTACTTC. Its translation is CASRGDKSETQYF.

The chain carries TRBV5-1 and TRBJ2-3; 13 nucleotides agree with TRBD2. The V segment lost 6 bases and the J segment 0 bases; nucleotides outside the gene matches: 22. CDR3 size: 22 residues. Germline lookup yields CDR1 SGHRS and CDR2 YFSETQ. The CDR3 spells CASTRSGLERLAGGLSTDTQYF. The CDR3 coding sequence is TGCGCCAGCACACGGTCGGGATTGGAGAGACTAGCGGGAGGCCTTAGCACAGATACGCAGTATTTT. The variable domain in full, with the rest retrieved from reference TRBV5-1 and TRBJ2-3, is KAGVTQTPRYLIKTRGQQVTLSCSPISGHRSVSWYQQTPGQGLQFLFEYFSETQRNKGNFPGRFSGRQFSNSRSEMNVSTLELGDSALYLCASTRSGLERLAGGLSTDTQYFGPGTRLTVL.

The rearrangement links TRBV28 to TRBJ1-5; tentative D call: TRBD1 (5 bases). Between the trimmed V and J ends, which lost 3 bases and 1 base, there was a span of 13 bases. There are 16 residues in the CDR3. Germline V gives CDR1 MDHEN, CDR2 SYDVKM. DNA of the CDR3: TGTGCCAGCAGTTTTCAGGGATTGAGAAGCAATCAGCCCCAGCATTTT. Its protein product is CASSFQGLRSNQPQHF.

This chain connects TRBV28 to TRBJ2-7; a possible D gene is TRBD2 (6 bases). The V end lost 5 bases, the J end lost 0 bases, and 14 bases lay between the germline ends. This CDR3 comprises 15 residues. Looked up from germline, CDR1 is MDHEN and CDR2 is SYDVKM. The CDR3 sequence is CASSPSSSGSYEQYF. CDR3 nucleotide sequence: TGTGCCAGCAGTCCCTCGAGTAGCGGCTCCTACGAGCAGTACTTC.

J is TRBJ1-5 and V is TRBV4-1; D is perhaps TRBD1 (6 bases). V lost 4 bases, J lost 7 bases, and 11 bases lay in between. Germline V lookup: CDR1 MGHRA, CDR2 YSYEKL. The CDR3 spans 13 residues. For the CDR3, the DNA is TGCGCCAGCAGCCGGGGGGGCGTCCAGCCCCAGCATTTT. As protein: CASSRGGVQPQHF.

In this sample, this clone turned up once. The chain employs TRBV27 and TRBJ1-3; no clear D. The CDR3 has 12 amino acids. Deletions cut 7 bases from V and 2 bases from J, with 6 bases between. The germline V gene has CDR1 MNHEY and CDR2 SMNVEV (reference sequence). CDR3 bases: TGTGCCAGCAAGGGAACTGGAAACACCATATATTTT. It encodes CASKGTGNTIYF.

This chain uses TRBV6-1 with TRBJ1-5, with TRBD1 matching over 10 bases. V was pared by 10 bases and J by 7 bases, with 10 bases of the junction left unmatched. The germline gives CDR1 MNHNS, CDR2 SASEGT. The CDR3 is made up of 14 amino acids. DNA for the CDR3: TGTGCCATCGGGACAGGGGTAGTACGACAGCCCCAGCATTTT. Its protein product is CAIGTGVVRQPQHF.

The DNA for the CDR3 is TGTGCCAGCAGCTACGGGACAGGGAATGAAAAACTGTTTTTT. Protein sequence: CASSYGTGNEKLFF. The V and J genes are TRBV7-9 and TRBJ1-4, with 9 bases lining up with TRBD1. V lost 4 bases, J lost 5 bases, and 2 bases stayed unmatched. There are 14 residues in the CDR3. Per the germline V gene, CDR1 is SEHNR and CDR2 is FQNEAQ (reference sequence).

This clone was found a few times. V gene TRBV6-1 combines with J gene TRBJ1-5; D is unclear. V gave up 4 bases and J gave up 0 bases, with 4 bases separating them. From germline, CDR1 is MNHNS and CDR2 SASEGT. The CDR3 consists of 13 residues. The CDR3 region has the DNA TGTGCCAGCAGTGGGTATAGCAATCAGCCCCAGCATTTT. Its protein is CASSGYSNQPQHF.

V and J are TRBV2 and TRBJ2-1; 7 bases map to TRBD2. There are 15 residues in the CDR3. Per germline, CDR1 SNHLY and CDR2 FYNNEI. The ends lost 6 bases at V and 8 bases at J; junction bases unmatched: 13. The CDR3 reads CASSEMSGNLYEQFF. The CDR3, as DNA: TGTGCCAGCAGCGAAATGAGCGGGAATTTGTATGAGCAGTTCTTC.

The chain employs TRBV28 and TRBJ1-2, with 8 bases identical to TRBD1. Germline assignment: CDR1 MDHEN and CDR2 SYDVKM. This CDR3 has 14 amino acids. Trimming removed 3 bases from V and 4 bases from J; junction bases left unmatched: 4. In DNA form, the CDR3 reads TGTGCCAGCAGTTTGACAGGGGAGGTCTATGGCTACACCTTC. Translating gives CASSLTGEVYGYTF.

The chain uses TRBV28 and TRBJ2-7; D may correspond to TRBD1 or TRBD2 (6 bases each). Trimming left V 3 bases short and J 3 bases short, with 15 bases between. Germline values: CDR1 MDHEN, CDR2 SYDVKM. CDR3 length: 15 residues. This CDR3 is CASSFPLGGGYEQYF. The CDR3 nucleotides are TGTGCCAGCAGTTTCCCCCTGGGGGGCGGCTACGAGCAGTACTTC. Supplemented by reference TRBV28 and TRBJ2-7, the full variable domain reads DVKVTQSSRYLVKRTGEKVFLECVQDMDHENMFWYRQDPGLGLRLIYFSYDVKMKEKGDIPEGYSVSREKKERFSLILESASTNQTSMYLCASSFPLGGGYEQYFGPGTRLTVT.

This clone appeared a few times. The rearrangement joins TRBV7-9 to TRBJ1-5; D call uncertain. The V end was cut by 4 bases, the J end by 9 bases, with 13 bases between. Looked up from germline, CDR1 is SEHNR and CDR2 is FQNEAQ (reference sequence). CDR3 length: 13 residues. The CDR3 nucleotides are TGTGCCAGCAGCTCCCTTACAGAAGGGCCCCAGCATTTT. Translated, it gives CASSSLTEGPQHF.

The chain carries TRBV6-5 and TRBJ2-7; D uncertain. In germline, CDR1 is MNHEY, CDR2 SVGAGI. This CDR3 is 13 amino acids long. V gave up 2 bases and J gave up 7 bases, with 12 bases separating them. The CDR3 sequence is CASSYPLDGEQYF. The CDR3 DNA is TGTGCCAGCAGTTACCCCCTTGACGGAGAGCAGTACTTC.

The rearrangement links TRBV10-1 to TRBJ1-5; D may be TRBD1 (6 bases). The germline gives CDR1 WNHNN, CDR2 SYGVQD (reference sequence). CDR3 length: 13 residues. Trimming removed 4 bases from V and 7 bases from J, with 11 bases in between. The CDR3 region is CASSAGVGQPQHF. DNA of the CDR3: TGCGCCAGCAGTGCAGGGGTTGGCCAGCCCCAGCATTTT.

This clone was counted once. The CDR3 sequence: CAWTTSRARTVYEQYF. The CDR3 DNA is TGTGCCTGGACCACCTCCCGGGCCAGGACGGTCTACGAGCAGTACTTC. This chain links TRBV30 with TRBJ2-7; D gene uncertain. V lost 4 bases and J 3 bases, leaving 22 bases between the germline ends. This CDR3 region has 16 residues. Germline loops: CDR1 GTSNPN, CDR2 SVGIG (reference sequence).

The gene calls are TRBV9 and TRBJ2-5; 8 nucleotides line up with TRBD2. The CDR3 loop spans 14 amino acids. The germline V gene has CDR1 SGDLS and CDR2 YYNGEE. V was clipped by 6 bases and J by 5 bases; unmatched bases: 9. The CDR3 sequence: CASTRAGAGETQYF. CDR3 sequence (DNA): TGTGCCAGCACCCGAGCGGGGGCGGGGGAGACCCAGTACTTC.

The chain recombines TRBV29-1 with TRBJ1-1, with 7 bases aligning to TRBD1. J lost 0 bases, V lost 6 bases, and 13 bases had no gene match. Germline V CDR1 and CDR2: SQVTM, ANQGSEA. The CDR3 consists of 16 residues. CDR3 residues: CSVGGAGGAMNTEAFF. In DNA, the CDR3 is TGCAGCGTCGGGGGGGCAGGGGGAGCCATGAACACTGAAGCTTTCTTT.

This clone has more than one count but fewer than ten. The V gene is TRBV7-2, the J gene TRBJ1-1; 10 bases agree with TRBD1. This CDR3 has 13 residues. Germline-derived CDR1 and CDR2 are SGHTA and FQGNSA. The trim removed 4 bases at V and 4 bases at J, leaving 0 bases unmatched. The CDR3 loop is CASSWTGGTEAFF. Here the CDR3 DNA reads TGTGCCAGCAGCTGGACAGGGGGCACTGAAGCTTTCTTT.

The CDR3 DNA is TGTGCCAGCAGCTTAAGAAATGGCTACGAGCAGTACTTC. It is translated as CASSLRNGYEQYF. The chain couples TRBV11-3 to TRBJ2-7, with D hard to call. V shed 2 bases and J shed 3 bases, with 8 bases lying between them. CDR1 and CDR2 from the germline V gene are SGHNT and YENEEA. This CDR3 has 13 residues.

The V gene is TRBV7-3, the J gene TRBJ1-5; a weak D match, TRBD1 (6 bases). This CDR3 is built from 17 residues. With 5 bases removed from V and 1 base from J, the gap between germline ends came to 18 bases. Germline CDR1 reads SGHTA; CDR2 reads FQGTGA. The CDR3 here is CASSLSGQPQSNQPQHF. CDR3 sequence (DNA): TGTGCCAGCAGCCTCAGCGGACAGCCCCAGAGCAATCAGCCCCAGCATTTT.